This T cell receptor (beta chain) was retrieved from a study of T cell repertoires in cytomegalovirus infection. Whole-study results and caveats: HLA-C-restricted CMV-specific TCR beta clonotypes were dominant in the ex vivo response. Frequencies of public TCR beta families were cumulated, and this identified carriers of CMV plus the relevant HLA.

TCRdb redid the calling of the reads with MiXCR, one entry per CDR3 protein. Of over 150,000 distinct CDR3 sequences in the sample, roughly 17% were seen once. For this clonotype: Its antigen is still unknown.

The V segment lost 6 bases and the J segment 8 bases; nucleotides outside the gene matches: 4. Germline CDR1 reads MNHEY; CDR2 reads SVGEGT. The CDR3 is made up of 14 amino acids. The receptor comes from a human donor in good health (CMV status not recorded). Some clones in this sample may be carry-over from other donors' samples. Sequenced: CD8+ T cells from PBMCs. The V call is TRBV6-2 or TRBV6-3, the J call TRBJ1-6; 10 positions agree with TRBD1. CDR3 sequence reads: CASRPDRGHSPLHF. CDR3 sequence (DNA): TGTGCCAGCAGACCCGACAGGGGGCATTCACCCCTCCACTTT.